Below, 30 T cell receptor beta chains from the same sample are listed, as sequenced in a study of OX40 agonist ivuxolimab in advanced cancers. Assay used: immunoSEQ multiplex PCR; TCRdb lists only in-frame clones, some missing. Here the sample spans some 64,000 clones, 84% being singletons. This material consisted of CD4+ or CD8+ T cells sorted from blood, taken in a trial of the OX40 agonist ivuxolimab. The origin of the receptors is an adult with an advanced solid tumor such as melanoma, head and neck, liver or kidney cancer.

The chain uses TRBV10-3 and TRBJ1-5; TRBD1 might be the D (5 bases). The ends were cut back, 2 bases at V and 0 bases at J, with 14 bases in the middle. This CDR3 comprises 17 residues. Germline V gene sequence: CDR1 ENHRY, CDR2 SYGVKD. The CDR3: CAISEPRDGYSNQPQHF. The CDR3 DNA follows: TGTGCCATCAGTGAGCCCCGGGACGGCTATAGCAATCAGCCCCAGCATTTT.

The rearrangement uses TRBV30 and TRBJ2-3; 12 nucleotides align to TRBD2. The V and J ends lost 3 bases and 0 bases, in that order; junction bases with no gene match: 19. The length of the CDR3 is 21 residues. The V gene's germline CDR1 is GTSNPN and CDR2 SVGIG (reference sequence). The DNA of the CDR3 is TGTGCCTGGAGGGGGGTCTCAAGGACTAGCGGGGCCCAACCAAGCACAGATACGCAGTATTTT. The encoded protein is CAWRGVSRTSGAQPSTDTQYF.

CDR3 sequence: CASSQDPIRSGRAIEQFF. In nucleotides, the CDR3 is TGTGCCAGCAGCCAAGATCCGATCCGGAGCGGGAGGGCCATTGAGCAGTTCTTC. The chain recombines TRBV4-2 with TRBJ2-1; TRBD2 matches 10 bases. The CDR3 loop spans 18 amino acids. Germline CDR1 and CDR2: LGHNA and YNFKEQ. V gave up 0 bases and J gave up 9 bases; unmatched junction bases: 14.

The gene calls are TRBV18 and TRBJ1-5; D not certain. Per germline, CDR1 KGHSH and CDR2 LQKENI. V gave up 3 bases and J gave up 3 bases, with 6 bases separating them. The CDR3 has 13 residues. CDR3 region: CASSPEINQPQHF. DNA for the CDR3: TGTGCCAGCTCACCGGAAATCAATCAGCCCCAGCATTTT.

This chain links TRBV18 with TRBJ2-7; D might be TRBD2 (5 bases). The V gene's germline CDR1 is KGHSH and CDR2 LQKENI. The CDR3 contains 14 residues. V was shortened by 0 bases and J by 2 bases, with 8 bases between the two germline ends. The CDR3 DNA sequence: TGTGCCAGCTCACCACCGATGCGGGCCTACGAGCAGTACTTC. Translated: CASSPPMRAYEQYF.

CDR3 DNA sequence: TGCAGCGGCTATGACAGGGGACGAGAGACCCAGTACTTC. It translates to CSGYDRGRETQYF. This sequence joins TRBV29-1 and TRBJ2-5; 8 bases map to TRBD1. The CDR3 has 13 residues. With V trimmed by 7 bases and J by 4 bases, 8 bases remained unmatched. Germline CDR1 and CDR2: SQVTM and ANQGSEA.

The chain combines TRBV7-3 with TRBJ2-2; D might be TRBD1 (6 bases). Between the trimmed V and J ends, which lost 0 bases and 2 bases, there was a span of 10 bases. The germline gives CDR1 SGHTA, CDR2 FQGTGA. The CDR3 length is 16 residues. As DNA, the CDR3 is TGTGCCAGCAGCTTAACGACAGGAAAAAACACCGGGGAGCTGTTTTTT. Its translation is CASSLTTGKNTGELFF.

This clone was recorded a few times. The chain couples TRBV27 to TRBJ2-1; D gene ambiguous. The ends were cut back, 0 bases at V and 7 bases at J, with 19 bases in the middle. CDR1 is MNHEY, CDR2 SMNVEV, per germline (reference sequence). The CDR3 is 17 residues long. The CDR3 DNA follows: TGTGCCAGCAGTTTATCATCCTCTAGGGCCCGTCAGAATGAGCAGTTCTTC. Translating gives CASSLSSSRARQNEQFF.

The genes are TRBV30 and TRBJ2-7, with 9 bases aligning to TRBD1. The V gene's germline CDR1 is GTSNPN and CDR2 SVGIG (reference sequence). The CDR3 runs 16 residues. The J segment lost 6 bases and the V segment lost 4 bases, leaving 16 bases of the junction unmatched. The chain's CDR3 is CAWKGTGRGNFGEQYF. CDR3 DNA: TGTGCCTGGAAGGGGACAGGGAGGGGAAACTTCGGCGAGCAGTACTTC.

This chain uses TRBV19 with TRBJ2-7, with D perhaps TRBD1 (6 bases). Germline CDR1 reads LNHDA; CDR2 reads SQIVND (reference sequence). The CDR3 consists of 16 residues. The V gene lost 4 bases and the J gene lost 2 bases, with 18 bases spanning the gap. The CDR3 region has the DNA TGTGCCAGTAGTAAGGGGGAAGGGGCGAATCCCTACGAGCAGTACTTC. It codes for CASSKGEGANPYEQYF.

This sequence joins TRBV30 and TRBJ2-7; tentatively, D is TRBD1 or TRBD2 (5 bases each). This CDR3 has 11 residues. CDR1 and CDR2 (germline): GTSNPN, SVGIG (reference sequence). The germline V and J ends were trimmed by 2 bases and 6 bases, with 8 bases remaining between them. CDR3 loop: CAWSWGSEQYF. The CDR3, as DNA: TGTGCCTGGAGTTGGGGGTCCGAGCAGTACTTC.

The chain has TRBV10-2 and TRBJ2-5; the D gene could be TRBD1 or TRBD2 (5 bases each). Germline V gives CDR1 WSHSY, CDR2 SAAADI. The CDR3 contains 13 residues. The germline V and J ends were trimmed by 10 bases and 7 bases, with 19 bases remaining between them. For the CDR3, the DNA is TGCGCCACCCTAGACTCCCTTGGGGGGACCCAGTACTTC. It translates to CATLDSLGGTQYF.

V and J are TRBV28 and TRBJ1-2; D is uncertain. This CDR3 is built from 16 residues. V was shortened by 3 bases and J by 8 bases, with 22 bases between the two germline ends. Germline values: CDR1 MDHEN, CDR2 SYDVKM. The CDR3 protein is CASSFVSGSQSGGYTF. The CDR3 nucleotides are TGTGCCAGCAGTTTTGTCTCCGGATCTCAGAGCGGGGGCTACACCTTC.

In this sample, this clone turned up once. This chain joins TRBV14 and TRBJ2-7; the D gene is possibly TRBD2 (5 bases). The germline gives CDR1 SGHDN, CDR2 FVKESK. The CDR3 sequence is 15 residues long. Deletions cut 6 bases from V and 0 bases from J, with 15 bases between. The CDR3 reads CASSPGVLSSYEQYF. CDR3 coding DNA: TGTGCCAGCAGTCCCGGGGTCCTGAGCTCCTACGAGCAGTACTTC.

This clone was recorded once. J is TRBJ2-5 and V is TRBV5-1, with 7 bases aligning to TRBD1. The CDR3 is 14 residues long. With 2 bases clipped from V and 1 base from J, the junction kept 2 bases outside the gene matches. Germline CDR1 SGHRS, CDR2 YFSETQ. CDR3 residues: CASSLQGFQETQYF. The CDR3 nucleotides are TGCGCCAGCAGCTTACAGGGGTTCCAAGAGACCCAGTACTTC.

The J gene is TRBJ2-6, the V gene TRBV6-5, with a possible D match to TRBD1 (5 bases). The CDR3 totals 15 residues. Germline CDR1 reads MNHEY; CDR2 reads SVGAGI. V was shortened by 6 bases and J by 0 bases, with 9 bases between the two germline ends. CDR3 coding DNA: TGTGCCAGCAGATACAGGATCTCTGGGGCCAACGTCCTGACTTTC. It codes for CASRYRISGANVLTF.

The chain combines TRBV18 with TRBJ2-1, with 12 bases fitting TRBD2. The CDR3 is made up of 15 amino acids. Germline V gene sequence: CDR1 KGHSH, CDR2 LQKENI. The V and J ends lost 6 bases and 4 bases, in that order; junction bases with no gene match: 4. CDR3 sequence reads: CASSPGLAGYNEQFF. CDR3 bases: TGTGCCAGCTCCCCTGGACTAGCGGGGTACAATGAGCAGTTCTTC.

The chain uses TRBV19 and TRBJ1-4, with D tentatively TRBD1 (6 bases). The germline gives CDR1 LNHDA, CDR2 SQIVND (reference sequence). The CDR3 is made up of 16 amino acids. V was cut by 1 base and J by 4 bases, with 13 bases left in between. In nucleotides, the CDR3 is TGTGCCAGTAGTATAGTAGGCAGGGGTATTAATGAAAAACTGTTTTTT. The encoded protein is CASSIVGRGINEKLFF.

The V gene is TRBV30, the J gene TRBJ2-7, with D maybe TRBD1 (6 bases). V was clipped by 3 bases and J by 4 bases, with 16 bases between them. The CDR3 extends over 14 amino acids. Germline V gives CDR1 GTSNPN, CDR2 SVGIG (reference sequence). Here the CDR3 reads CAWRHTGSQYEQYF. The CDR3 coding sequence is TGTGCCTGGAGGCACACAGGGTCCCAATACGAGCAGTACTTC.

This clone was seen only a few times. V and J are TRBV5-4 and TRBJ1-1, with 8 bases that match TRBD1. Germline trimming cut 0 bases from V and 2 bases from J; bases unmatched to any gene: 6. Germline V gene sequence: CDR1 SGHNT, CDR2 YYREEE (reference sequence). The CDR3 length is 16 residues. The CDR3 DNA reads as TGTGCCAGCAGCTTGGCCGGACAGGGCGATAACACTGAAGCTTTCTTT. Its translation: CASSLAGQGDNTEAFF. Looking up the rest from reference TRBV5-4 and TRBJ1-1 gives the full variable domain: ETGVTQSPTHLIKTRGQQVTLRCSSQSGHNTVSWYQQALGQGPQFIFQYYREEENGRGNFPPRFSGLQFPNYSSELNVNALELDDSALYLCASSLAGQGDNTEAFFGQGTRLTVV.

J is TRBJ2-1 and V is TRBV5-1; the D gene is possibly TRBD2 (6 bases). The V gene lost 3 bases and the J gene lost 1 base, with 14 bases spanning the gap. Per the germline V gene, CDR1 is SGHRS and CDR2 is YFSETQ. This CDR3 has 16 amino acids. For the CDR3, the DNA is TGCGCCAGCAGCTCGTCGGGAGTAGGGTCCTACAATGAGCAGTTCTTC. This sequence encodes CASSSSGVGSYNEQFF.

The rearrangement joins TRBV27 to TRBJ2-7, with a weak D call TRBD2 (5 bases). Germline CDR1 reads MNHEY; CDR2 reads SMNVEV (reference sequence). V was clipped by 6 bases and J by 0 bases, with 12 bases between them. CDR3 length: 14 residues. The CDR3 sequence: CASSRGGLSYEQYF. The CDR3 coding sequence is TGTGCCAGCAGCAGAGGAGGACTCTCCTACGAGCAGTACTTC.

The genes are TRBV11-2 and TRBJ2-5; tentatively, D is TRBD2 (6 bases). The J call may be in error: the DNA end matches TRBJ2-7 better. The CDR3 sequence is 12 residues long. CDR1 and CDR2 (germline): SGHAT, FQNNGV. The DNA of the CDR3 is TGTGCCAGCACCGAGACTAGGAACGAGCAGTACTTC. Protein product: CASTETRNEQYF.

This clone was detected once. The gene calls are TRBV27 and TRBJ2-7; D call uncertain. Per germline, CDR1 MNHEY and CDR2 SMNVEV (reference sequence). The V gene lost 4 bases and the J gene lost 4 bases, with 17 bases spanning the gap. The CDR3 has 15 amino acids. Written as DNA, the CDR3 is TGTGCCAGCAGTTACGCGTACGGCGGAGAATACGAGCAGTACTTC. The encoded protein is CASSYAYGGEYEQYF.

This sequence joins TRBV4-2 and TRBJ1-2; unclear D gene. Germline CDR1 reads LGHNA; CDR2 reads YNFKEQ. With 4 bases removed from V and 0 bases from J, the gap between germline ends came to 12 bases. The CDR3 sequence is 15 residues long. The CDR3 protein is CASSPDAGPNYGYTF. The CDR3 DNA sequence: TGTGCCAGCAGCCCAGACGCGGGTCCTAACTATGGCTACACCTTC.

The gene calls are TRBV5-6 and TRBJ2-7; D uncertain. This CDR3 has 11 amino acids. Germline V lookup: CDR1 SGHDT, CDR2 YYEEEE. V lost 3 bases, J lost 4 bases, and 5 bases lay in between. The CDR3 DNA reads TGTGCCAGCAGCTCCTTTTACGAGCAGTACTTC. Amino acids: CASSSFYEQYF.

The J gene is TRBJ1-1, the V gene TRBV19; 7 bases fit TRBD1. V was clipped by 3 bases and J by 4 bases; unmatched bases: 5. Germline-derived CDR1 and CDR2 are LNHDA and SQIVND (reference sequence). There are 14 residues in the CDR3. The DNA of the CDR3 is TGTGCCAGTAGTATCGACAGGGACGGCACTGAAGCTTTCTTT. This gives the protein CASSIDRDGTEAFF.

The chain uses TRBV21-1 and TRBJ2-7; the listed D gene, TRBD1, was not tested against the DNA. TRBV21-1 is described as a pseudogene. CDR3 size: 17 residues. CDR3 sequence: CASSKFKGAVSSYEQYF. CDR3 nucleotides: TGTGCCAGCAGCAAATTTAAGGGGGCGGTAAGCTCCTACGAGCAGTACTTC.

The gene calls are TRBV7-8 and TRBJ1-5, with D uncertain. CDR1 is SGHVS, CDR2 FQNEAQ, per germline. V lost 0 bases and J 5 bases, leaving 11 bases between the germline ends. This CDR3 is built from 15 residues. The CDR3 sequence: CASSLAPGTDQPQHF. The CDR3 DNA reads TGTGCCAGCAGCTTAGCCCCCGGTACGGATCAGCCCCAGCATTTT.

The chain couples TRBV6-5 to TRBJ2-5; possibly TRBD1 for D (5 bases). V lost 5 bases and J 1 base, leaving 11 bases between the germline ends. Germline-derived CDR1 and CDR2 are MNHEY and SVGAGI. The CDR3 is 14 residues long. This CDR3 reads CASSKTDSQETQYF. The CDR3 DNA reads TGTGCCAGCAGTAAAACCGACAGCCAAGAGACCCAGTACTTC.